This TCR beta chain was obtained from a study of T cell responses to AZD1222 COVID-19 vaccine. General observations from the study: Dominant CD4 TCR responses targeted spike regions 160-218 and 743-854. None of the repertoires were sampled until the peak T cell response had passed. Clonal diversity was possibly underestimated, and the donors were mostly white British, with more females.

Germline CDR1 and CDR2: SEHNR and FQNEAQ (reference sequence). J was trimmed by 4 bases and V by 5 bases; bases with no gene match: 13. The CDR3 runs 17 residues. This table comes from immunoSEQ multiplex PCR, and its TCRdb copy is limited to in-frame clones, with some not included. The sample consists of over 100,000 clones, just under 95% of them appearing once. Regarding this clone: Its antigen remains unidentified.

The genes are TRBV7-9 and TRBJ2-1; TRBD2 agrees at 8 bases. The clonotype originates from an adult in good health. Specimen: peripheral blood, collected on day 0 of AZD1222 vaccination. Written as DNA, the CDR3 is TGTGCCAGCAGCCAGGGACTTAGCGGGAACAGGTACAATGAGCAGTTCTTC. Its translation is CASSQGLSGNRYNEQFF.